This T cell receptor beta chain originates from a study of T cell responses to AZD1222 COVID-19 vaccine. The CDR3 consists of 13 residues. Germline loops: CDR1 SGHKS, CDR2 YYEKEE (reference sequence). V lost 7 bases and J lost 4; bases outside the gene matches: 5. Measured with immunoSEQ multiplex PCR; TCRdb has only the in-frame clones, and not every one. The sample holds 150,000 to 200,000 clones, approximately 94% seen once. The sequence was collected from an adult who received the MenACWY meningococcal vaccine as a control. The sample in question was peripheral blood, obtained 28 days after the second dose of the MenACWY control vaccine. This chain links TRBV5-5 with TRBJ2-5, with TRBD2 matching over 9 bases. CDR3 DNA sequence: TGTGCCAGCTGGCGGGGGGGAGGAGAGACCCAGTACTTC. It codes for CASWRGGGETQYF.